These 22 T cell receptor beta chains originate from one sample sequenced in a study of CD8 T cells in Susac syndrome. It was with random hexamers that about 0.45 to 1 ug RNA was reverse transcribed. TCRdb reprocessed the immunoSEQ multiplex PCR reads with MiXCR, giving one entry per CDR3 protein. In the table there are about 240,000 distinct CDR3 sequences, about 95% of which are singletons. The sequenced material came from CD4+ T cells from PBMCs. Receptors originate from a human donor with Susac syndrome.

The chain has TRBV5-1 and TRBJ2-7, with 7 bases identical to TRBD2. Germline lookup yields CDR1 SGHRS and CDR2 YFSETQ. The CDR3 covers 12 residues. The ends lost 0 bases at V and 7 bases at J; junction bases unmatched: 1. CDR3 residues: CASSLAGREQYF. In nucleotides, the CDR3 is TGCGCCAGCAGCTTGGCCGGGAGGGAGCAGTACTTC.

The V call is TRBV20-1, the J call TRBJ2-5, with TRBD2 matching 9 bases. V gave up 4 bases and J gave up 5 bases; unmatched junction bases: 11. This CDR3 has 15 amino acids. Germline V gene data show CDR1 as DFQATT and CDR2 as SNEGSKA (reference sequence). Here the CDR3 DNA reads TGCAGTGCTACAAAACTAGCGGGCGCGGGGGAGACCCAGTACTTC. This sequence encodes CSATKLAGAGETQYF.

The rearrangement uses TRBV5-6 and TRBJ2-2; 9 bases fit TRBD2. There are 16 residues in the CDR3. The germline gives CDR1 SGHDT, CDR2 YYEEEE. V lost 1 base to trimming and J lost 3 bases; unmatched junction nucleotides: 4. Here the CDR3 DNA reads TGTGCCAGCAGCTTGACGACTAGCGGTGACACCGGGGAGCTGTTTTTT. It is translated as CASSLTTSGDTGELFF.

The genes are TRBV13 and TRBJ2-1; TRBD2 matches 9 bases. Germline CDR1 and CDR2: PRHDT and FYEKMQ (reference sequence). V was pared by 2 bases and J by 2 bases, with 4 bases of the junction left unmatched. CDR3 length equals 16 residues. The CDR3 DNA reads TGTGCCAGCAGCTTATCGACTAGCGGAACCTACAATGAGCAGTTCTTC. This codes for CASSLSTSGTYNEQFF.

CDR3 sequence: CASGLGGQGYEQYF. The CDR3 nucleotides read TGTGCTAGTGGTTTGGGGGGACAGGGATACGAGCAGTACTTC. The rearrangement joins TRBV12-5 to TRBJ2-7, with 9 bases identical to TRBD1. The CDR3 loop spans 14 amino acids. Trimming removed 1 base from V and 4 bases from J; junction bases left unmatched: 2. CDR1 LGHNT and CDR2 FRNRAP come from the germline V gene.

The V gene is TRBV7-3, the J gene TRBJ2-5, with D perhaps matching TRBD2 (5 bases). This CDR3 has 14 residues. Germline-derived CDR1 and CDR2 are SGHTA and FQGTGA. The ends were cut back, 5 bases at V and 7 bases at J, with 17 bases in the middle. The DNA for the CDR3 is TGTGCCAGCAGCCCATTACCGGGAAAGTCGACCCAGTACTTC. Translating gives CASSPLPGKSTQYF. The full variable domain, completed using reference TRBV7-3 and TRBJ2-5, is GAGVSQTPSNKVTEKGKYVELRCDPISGHTALYWYRQSLGQGPEFLIYFQGTGAADDSGLPNDRFFAVRPEGSVSTLKIQRTERGDSAVYLCASSPLPGKSTQYFGPGTRLLVL.

The CDR3 spells CASSQDHGRSYGYTF. For the CDR3, the DNA is TGTGCCAGCAGCCAAGATCACGGACGGAGTTATGGCTACACCTTC. The chain links TRBV3-1 to TRBJ1-2; D is uncertain. Germline CDR1 LGHDT, CDR2 YNNKEL (reference sequence). This CDR3 is 15 amino acids long. Trimming stripped 0 bases from V and 5 bases from J, with 13 bases between.

V is TRBV28 and J is TRBJ1-1, with D maybe TRBD1 (6 bases). The CDR3 contains 13 residues. In germline, CDR1 is MDHEN, CDR2 SYDVKM. The V end was cut by 8 bases, the J end by 4 bases, with 14 bases between. CDR3 amino acids: CASVPGDLTEAFF. In DNA form, the CDR3 reads TGTGCCAGCGTTCCAGGGGACCTCACTGAAGCTTTCTTT. Full variable domain (outside the CDR3, taken from reference TRBV28 and TRBJ1-1): DVKVTQSSRYLVKRTGEKVFLECVQDMDHENMFWYRQDPGLGLRLIYFSYDVKMKEKGDIPEGYSVSREKKERFSLILESASTNQTSMYLCASVPGDLTEAFFGQGTRLTVV.

The gene calls are TRBV11-3 and TRBJ1-2, with TRBD1 identical over 9 bases. Germline CDR1 is SGHNT and CDR2 is YENEEA. V lost 6 bases to trimming and J lost 7 bases; unmatched junction nucleotides: 6. The CDR3 has 13 residues. DNA of the CDR3: TGTGCCAGCAGTCTACAGGGGGCAGTTGGCTACACCTTC. It specifies CASSLQGAVGYTF. The entire variable domain, with the rest obtained from reference TRBV11-3 and TRBJ1-2, is as follows: EAGVVQSPRYKIIEKKQPVAFWCNPISGHNTLYWYLQNLGQGPELLIRYENEEAVDDSQLPKDRFSAERLKGVDSTLKIQPAELGDSAVYLCASSLQGAVGYTFGSGTRLTVV.

The rearrangement uses TRBV6-7 and TRBJ1-2, with D unresolved. TRBV6-7 is an open reading frame whose function is uncertain. Trimming removed 6 bases at V and 0 bases at J, with 11 bases between. The CDR3 is 14 amino acids. CDR3 sequence (DNA): TGTGCCAGCAGCAACTCGGAGGCTAACTATGGCTACACCTTC. Translating it yields CASSNSEANYGYTF.

The rearrangement joins TRBV30 to TRBJ1-5, with D possibly TRBD1 on 5 matching bases. Trimming cost V 0 bases and J 7 bases, with 16 bases left between them. Per germline, CDR1 GTSNPN and CDR2 SVGIG (reference sequence). The CDR3 has 15 amino acids. In DNA form, the CDR3 reads TGTGCCTGGAGTGTACTAGTGGGGGGGGGACAGCCCCAGCATTTT. Amino acid sequence: CAWSVLVGGGQPQHF.

The sample holds one count of this clonotype. This chain connects TRBV5-1 to TRBJ2-7, with TRBD2 as a possible D gene (6 bases). V was clipped by 4 bases and J by 3 bases, with 14 bases between them. Germline V gene data show CDR1 as SGHRS and CDR2 as YFSETQ. This CDR3 has 14 amino acids. Written as DNA, the CDR3 is TGCGCCAGCAGCCAAGCTAGCGACCACTACGAGCAGTACTTC. It codes for CASSQASDHYEQYF.

The chain joins TRBV27 to TRBJ2-2; D is ambiguous. This CDR3 comprises 12 residues. Trimming left V 3 bases short and J 5 bases short, with 4 bases between. From germline, CDR1 is MNHEY and CDR2 SMNVEV (reference sequence). The CDR3 DNA is TGTGCCAGCAGTTTGAAGACCGGGGAGCTGTTTTTT. Protein sequence: CASSLKTGELFF.

This clonotype was counted a single time. The chain couples TRBV12-3 or TRBV12-4 to TRBJ2-2; no reliable D call. V lost 6 bases, J lost 0 bases, and 8 bases lay in between. CDR3 length: 14 amino acids. The CDR3 loop is CASSPATNTGELFF. CDR3 nucleotides: TGTGCCAGCAGCCCAGCAACGAACACCGGGGAGCTGTTTTTT.

The chain uses TRBV28 and TRBJ2-1; D is ambiguous. Trimming stripped 6 bases from V and 10 bases from J, with 16 bases between. Germline CDR1 reads MDHEN; CDR2 reads SYDVKM. The CDR3 is 13 amino acids. The CDR3 reads CASSRSTFREQFF. DNA of the CDR3: TGTGCCAGCAGCAGATCAACATTCCGGGAGCAGTTCTTC. Full variable domain (outside the CDR3, taken from reference TRBV28 and TRBJ2-1): DVKVTQSSRYLVKRTGEKVFLECVQDMDHENMFWYRQDPGLGLRLIYFSYDVKMKEKGDIPEGYSVSREKKERFSLILESASTNQTSMYLCASSRSTFREQFFGPGTRLTVL.

The CDR3 DNA follows: TGTGCCAGCAGCCCCAACCATCCGGGGCAGTCCGGAGTCGAGCAGTACTTC. Amino acid sequence: CASSPNHPGQSGVEQYF. The gene calls are TRBV9 and TRBJ2-7; D may correspond to TRBD1 or TRBD2 (5 bases each). Trimming shortened V by 4 bases and J by 6 bases, and 26 bases separated the two germline ends. Germline V CDR1 and CDR2: SGDLS, YYNGEE. The CDR3 length is 17 residues.

This chain uses TRBV7-9 with TRBJ2-1; 11 bases match TRBD1. There are 15 residues in the CDR3. The trim removed 5 bases at V and 7 bases at J, leaving 7 bases unmatched. Germline assignment: CDR1 SEHNR and CDR2 FQNEAQ (reference sequence). The CDR3 bases are TGTGCCAGCAGCCCAGCCGGGACAGGGGGAAATGAGCAGTTCTTC. The encoded protein is CASSPAGTGGNEQFF. Full variable domain (missing parts from reference TRBV7-9 and TRBJ2-1): DTGVSQNPRHKITKRGQNVTFRCDPISEHNRLYWYRQTLGQGPEFLTYFQNEAQLEKSRLLSDRFSAERPKGSFSTLEIQRTEQGDSAMYLCASSPAGTGGNEQFFGPGTRLTVL.

This chain connects TRBV30 to TRBJ2-7; D unresolved. The CDR3 has 16 residues. CDR1 and CDR2 from the germline V gene are GTSNPN and SVGIG (reference sequence). V was trimmed by 3 bases and J by 3 bases, leaving 21 bases between them. For the CDR3, the DNA is TGTGCCTGGAGCCCCGTCGGCCGGCAGTCAATCTACGAGCAGTACTTC. Encoded protein: CAWSPVGRQSIYEQYF.

This sequence joins TRBV20-1 and TRBJ2-7, with D perhaps matching TRBD1 (5 bases). The CDR3 loop spans 14 amino acids. The germline gives CDR1 DFQATT, CDR2 SNEGSKA (reference sequence). V was shortened by 0 bases and J by 2 bases, with 11 bases between the two germline ends. The CDR3 DNA reads as TGCAGTGCTAGAGAGGCAGGGAAGACCTACGAGCAGTACTTC. Protein sequence: CSAREAGKTYEQYF.

The chain couples TRBV29-1 to TRBJ2-1, with 11 bases matching TRBD2. CDR1 SQVTM and CDR2 ANQGSEA come from the germline V gene. This CDR3 is 15 amino acids long. Trimming cost V 6 bases and J 4 bases; bases outside gene matches: 8. The CDR3 spells CSVSASGRFYNEQFF. DNA for the CDR3: TGCAGCGTCAGCGCTAGCGGGAGGTTTTACAATGAGCAGTTCTTC.

The rearrangement links TRBV18 to TRBJ2-5; D is perhaps TRBD2 (5 bases). The CDR3 runs 16 residues. Germline V gene sequence: CDR1 KGHSH, CDR2 LQKENI. Trimming removed 0 bases from V and 5 bases from J, with 16 bases in between. CDR3 bases: TGTGCCAGCTCACCACCGACGAGGGATGGTGACGAGACCCAGTACTTC. This translates into CASSPPTRDGDETQYF. The variable domain in full, with the rest retrieved from reference TRBV18 and TRBJ2-5, is NAGVMQNPRHLVRRRGQEARLRCSPMKGHSHVYWYRQLPEEGLKFMVYLQKENIIDESGMPKERFSAEFPKEGPSILRIQQVVRGDSAAYFCASSPPTRDGDETQYFGPGTRLLVL.

The rearrangement uses TRBV29-1 and TRBJ1-1; tentative D call: TRBD1 (5 bases). V was trimmed by 6 bases and J by 8 bases, leaving 13 bases between them. CDR1 and CDR2 from the germline V gene are SQVTM and ANQGSEA. The CDR3 runs to 11 residues. CDR3 residues: CSVGGTGEAFF. The DNA for the CDR3 is TGCAGCGTCGGGGGGACCGGGGAAGCTTTCTTT.